These T cell receptor beta chains were read from a single sample in a study of T cell repertoires in cytomegalovirus infection. TCRdb processed the reads anew with MiXCR; each CDR3 protein has one entry. The sample records around 300,000 distinct CDR3 sequences, more than 20% being singletons. The sequenced sample consisted of PBMCs. The receptor set was obtained from a human donor in good health (CMV status not recorded). Some clones in this sample may be carry-over from other donors' samples. Each CDR3 is given with its conserved first and last residue. The order of the fields is J gene, V gene, clone size, D gene, CDR3 protein, CDR3 DNA. D genes are given only for firm matches. Some rows have no size entry. The others give once, few or many, or a class for an expanded clone.

J gene: TRBJ2-5; V gene: TRBV20-1; clone size: few; D gene: TRBD2; CDR3 protein: CSASLVAGRETQYF; CDR3 DNA: TGCAGTGCTAGCCTAGTAGCGGGAAGGGAGACCCAGTACTTC
J gene: TRBJ1-2; V gene: TRBV7-9; clone size: few; D gene: NA; CDR3 protein: CASSPEAGINYGYTF; CDR3 DNA: TGTGCCAGCAGCCCCGAGGCAGGGATAAACTATGGCTACACCTTC
J gene: TRBJ2-1; V gene: TRBV7-2; clone size: few; D gene: NA; CDR3 protein: CASSSSTGFSEFF; CDR3 DNA: TGTGCCAGCAGCTCGTCGACGGGATTCTCGGAGTTCTTC
J gene: TRBJ1-6; V gene: TRBV10-3; clone size: NA; D gene: NA; CDR3 protein: CAIRIQGDNSPLHF; CDR3 DNA: TGTGCCATCAGAATACAGGGAGATAATTCACCCCTCCACTTT
J gene: TRBJ2-7; V gene: TRBV28; clone size: NA; D gene: TRBD1; CDR3 protein: CASDRGYEQYF; CDR3 DNA: TGTGCCAGCGACAGGGGATACGAGCAGTACTTC
J gene: TRBJ1-1; V gene: TRBV30; clone size: NA; D gene: NA; CDR3 protein: CAWSVKEGMNTEAFF; CDR3 DNA: TGTGCCTGGAGTGTAAAGGAGGGAATGAACACTGAAGCTTTCTTT
J gene: TRBJ1-3; V gene: TRBV7-9; clone size: many; D gene: NA; CDR3 protein: CASSLSFSGNTIYF; CDR3 DNA: TGTGCCAGCAGCTTATCCTTCTCTGGAAACACCATATATTTT
J gene: TRBJ1-3; V gene: TRBV29-1; clone size: many; D gene: TRBD1; CDR3 protein: CSVRTDRGTGNTIYF; CDR3 DNA: TGCAGCGTTCGCACCGACAGGGGTACTGGAAACACCATATATTTT
J gene: TRBJ2-5; V gene: TRBV7-2; clone size: many; D gene: TRBD2; CDR3 protein: CASSLGPSGVQETQYF; CDR3 DNA: TGTGCCAGCAGCTTAGGGCCTAGCGGGGTCCAAGAGACCCAGTACTTC
J gene: TRBJ2-6; V gene: TRBV5-1; clone size: NA; D gene: NA; CDR3 protein: CASSGDRPSSGANVLTF; CDR3 DNA: TGCGCCAGCAGCGGCGACAGGCCGAGCTCTGGGGCCAACGTCCTGACTTTC
J gene: TRBJ2-5; V gene: TRBV7-2; clone size: many; D gene: NA; CDR3 protein: CASSTTGETQYF; CDR3 DNA: TGTGCCAGCAGTACTACGGGGGAGACCCAGTACTTC
J gene: TRBJ1-4; V gene: TRBV19; clone size: NA; D gene: NA; CDR3 protein: CASSWDMGDEKLFF; CDR3 DNA: TGTGCCAGTTCCTGGGATATGGGCGATGAAAAACTGTTTTTT
J gene: TRBJ2-7; V gene: TRBV6-2/TRBV6-3; clone size: few; D gene: NA; CDR3 protein: CASSSRSGQKNSYEQYF; CDR3 DNA: TGTGCCAGCAGTTCCCGCTCAGGACAGAAAAACTCCTACGAGCAGTACTTC
J gene: TRBJ2-5; V gene: TRBV11-1; clone size: many; D gene: NA; CDR3 protein: CASSLGAGTQYF; CDR3 DNA: TGTGCCAGCAGCTTAGGAGCCGGGACCCAGTACTTC
J gene: TRBJ1-5; V gene: TRBV28; clone size: many; D gene: NA; CDR3 protein: CASSRLGRSNQPQHF; CDR3 DNA: TGTGCCAGCAGTCGCCTCGGACGTAGCAATCAGCCCCAGCATTTT
J gene: TRBJ2-7; V gene: TRBV7-8; clone size: few; D gene: TRBD2; CDR3 protein: CASSFRAGEKNEQYF; CDR3 DNA: TGTGCCAGCAGCTTCCGGGCGGGAGAGAAGAACGAGCAGTACTTC
J gene: TRBJ1-4; V gene: TRBV7-2; clone size: many; D gene: NA; CDR3 protein: CASSFRRYGEKLFF; CDR3 DNA: TGTGCCAGCAGCTTCAGACGGTATGGTGAAAAACTGTTTTTT
J gene: TRBJ1-5; V gene: TRBV6-6; clone size: NA; D gene: NA; CDR3 protein: CASSSFSQPQHF; CDR3 DNA: TGTGCCAGCAGTTCGTTCAGTCAGCCCCAGCATTTT
J gene: TRBJ1-1; V gene: TRBV4-1; clone size: NA; D gene: TRBD1; CDR3 protein: CASSQDPPGGARNTEAFF; CDR3 DNA: TGCGCCAGCAGCCAAGATCCCCCAGGGGGGGCGCGGAACACTGAAGCTTTCTTT
J gene: TRBJ2-4; V gene: TRBV5-6; clone size: NA; D gene: NA; CDR3 protein: CASSPWDQNIQYF; CDR3 DNA: TGTGCCAGCAGCCCATGGGACCAAAACATTCAGTACTTC
J gene: TRBJ2-1; V gene: TRBV7-2; clone size: many; D gene: TRBD2; CDR3 protein: CASSNGTSGSSYEQFF; CDR3 DNA: TGTGCCAGCAGCAACGGGACTAGCGGGAGTAGCTATGAGCAGTTCTTC
J gene: TRBJ2-3; V gene: TRBV7-2; clone size: NA; D gene: TRBD2; CDR3 protein: CASSLMAGGTDTQYF; CDR3 DNA: TGTGCCAGCAGCTTAATGGCGGGAGGCACAGATACGCAGTATTTT
J gene: TRBJ1-5; V gene: TRBV2; clone size: NA; D gene: NA; CDR3 protein: CASSALLAQHF; CDR3 DNA: TGTGCCAGCAGCGCGCTTCTAGCCCAGCATTTT
J gene: TRBJ1-5; V gene: TRBV2; clone size: NA; D gene: NA; CDR3 protein: CASRVGWGSGNQPQHF; CDR3 DNA: TGTGCCAGCAGGGTCGGTTGGGGGTCGGGCAATCAGCCCCAGCATTTT
J gene: TRBJ2-5; V gene: TRBV2; clone size: NA; D gene: TRBD2; CDR3 protein: CASSELAGEPETQYF; CDR3 DNA: TGTGCCAGCAGTGAGCTAGCGGGGGAGCCGGAGACCCAGTACTTC
J gene: TRBJ1-6; V gene: TRBV20-1; clone size: NA; D gene: NA; CDR3 protein: CSAGGVGGMSYNSPLHF; CDR3 DNA: TGCAGTGCTGGGGGGGTTGGGGGCATGTCCTATAATTCACCCCTCCACTTT
J gene: TRBJ2-3; V gene: TRBV6-4; clone size: NA; D gene: TRBD2; CDR3 protein: CASSARSGGYTDTQYF; CDR3 DNA: TGTGCCAGCAGTGCCCGAAGCGGGGGGTACACAGATACGCAGTATTTT
J gene: TRBJ2-5; V gene: TRBV28; clone size: few; D gene: NA; CDR3 protein: CASRKGGRETQYF; CDR3 DNA: TGTGCCAGCAGAAAGGGGGGTCGGGAGACCCAGTACTTC
J gene: TRBJ2-1; V gene: TRBV2; clone size: NA; D gene: TRBD2; CDR3 protein: CASSEALLAGGANEQFF; CDR3 DNA: TGTGCCAGCAGTGAAGCCTTACTAGCGGGGGGTGCCAATGAGCAGTTCTTC
J gene: TRBJ2-1; V gene: TRBV19; clone size: NA; D gene: TRBD1; CDR3 protein: CASSIVGQGRNEQFF; CDR3 DNA: TGTGCCAGTAGTATAGTAGGACAGGGGAGGAATGAGCAGTTCTTC
J gene: TRBJ2-7; V gene: TRBV20-1; clone size: NA; D gene: NA; CDR3 protein: CSARGLLSADEQYF; CDR3 DNA: TGCAGTGCGCGGGGACTCTTGAGTGCGGACGAGCAGTACTTC
J gene: TRBJ2-5; V gene: TRBV2; clone size: many; D gene: NA; CDR3 protein: CASSEARGEKETQYF; CDR3 DNA: TGTGCCAGCAGTGAAGCCAGGGGAGAGAAGGAGACCCAGTACTTC
J gene: TRBJ1-5; V gene: TRBV2; clone size: once; D gene: NA; CDR3 protein: CASSSGTLSNQPQHF; CDR3 DNA: TGTGCCAGCAGTTCTGGGACACTGAGCAATCAGCCCCAGCATTTT
J gene: TRBJ1-6; V gene: TRBV7-9; clone size: NA; D gene: NA; CDR3 protein: CASSLEGGYNSPLHF; CDR3 DNA: TGTGCCAGCAGCTTAGAAGGGGGTTATAATTCACCCCTCCACTTT
J gene: TRBJ2-5; V gene: TRBV7-2; clone size: many; D gene: NA; CDR3 protein: CASSLNWAGETQYF; CDR3 DNA: TGTGCCAGCAGCTTAAACTGGGCAGGGGAGACCCAGTACTTC
J gene: TRBJ1-5; V gene: TRBV2; clone size: NA; D gene: TRBD1; CDR3 protein: CASSSTGTGNQPQHF; CDR3 DNA: TGTGCCAGCAGTTCGACAGGGACGGGCAATCAGCCCCAGCATTTT
J gene: TRBJ2-5; V gene: TRBV18; clone size: NA; D gene: NA; CDR3 protein: CASPKIRGETQYF; CDR3 DNA: TGTGCCAGCCCGAAGATCCGTGGGGAGACCCAGTACTTC
J gene: TRBJ2-7; V gene: TRBV7-2; clone size: many; D gene: TRBD1; CDR3 protein: CASSGRDRVGEQYF; CDR3 DNA: TGTGCCAGCAGCGGCAGGGACAGGGTAGGCGAGCAGTACTTC
J gene: TRBJ2-7; V gene: TRBV6-2/TRBV6-3; clone size: many; D gene: NA; CDR3 protein: CASSYYPGTIHEQYF; CDR3 DNA: TGTGCCAGCAGTTACTACCCGGGGACAATTCACGAGCAGTACTTC
J gene: TRBJ2-7; V gene: TRBV28; clone size: few; D gene: NA; CDR3 protein: CASSLGGTVSGEQYF; CDR3 DNA: TGTGCCAGCAGTTTAGGGGGGACAGTTTCGGGGGAGCAGTACTTC
J gene: TRBJ2-5; V gene: TRBV20-1; clone size: NA; D gene: TRBD1; CDR3 protein: CSALQGAILEETQYF; CDR3 DNA: TGCAGTGCTTTACAGGGGGCGATTCTCGAAGAGACCCAGTACTTC
J gene: TRBJ2-3; V gene: TRBV28; clone size: many; D gene: NA; CDR3 protein: CASSSTGLKDTQYF; CDR3 DNA: TGTGCCAGCAGTTCGACGGGACTGAAAGATACGCAGTATTTT
J gene: TRBJ2-4; V gene: TRBV30; clone size: NA; D gene: TRBD1; CDR3 protein: CAWSVDRLGIQYF; CDR3 DNA: TGTGCCTGGAGTGTGGACAGGCTTGGAATTCAGTACTTC
J gene: TRBJ1-1; V gene: TRBV30; clone size: NA; D gene: TRBD1; CDR3 protein: CAWTKDRALLGAEAFF; CDR3 DNA: TGTGCCTGGACAAAGGACAGGGCGCTCCTCGGGGCTGAAGCTTTCTTT
J gene: TRBJ2-3; V gene: TRBV7-9; clone size: few; D gene: NA; CDR3 protein: CASSWDEPSTDTQYF; CDR3 DNA: TGTGCCAGCAGCTGGGACGAGCCAAGCACAGATACGCAGTATTTT